This TCR beta chain was retrieved from a study of technical replicates of blood from a few donors. TCRdb's table, derived via immunoSEQ multiplex PCR, lists solely in-frame clones and lacks some. The sample holds 91,000 or so clones; about 95% are singletons and the top ten take 0.25% to 0.3%. This CDR3 region has 15 residues. Unmatched junction bases numbered 6, after V lost 5 bases and J lost 2 bases. Germline V CDR1 and CDR2: SGHTA, FQGTGA. This sequence originates from a human donor in good health. The sequenced sample consisted of T cells isolated from PBMCs. This chain links TRBV7-3 with TRBJ2-3; 8 bases align to TRBD2. Here the CDR3 reads CASSRSGGSTDTQYF. CDR3 DNA sequence: TGTGCCAGCAGCAGAAGCGGGGGCTCCACAGATACGCAGTATTTT. Using reference TRBV7-3 and TRBJ2-3 for the parts outside the CDR3, the full variable domain is GAGVSQTPSNKVTEKGKYVELRCDPISGHTALYWYRQSLGQGPEFLIYFQGTGAADDSGLPNDRFFAVRPEGSVSTLKIQRTERGDSAVYLCASSRSGGSTDTQYFGPGTRLTVL.